This paragraph reports one T cell receptor beta chain. Its antigen remains unknown. Negative isolation was applied to CD8+ and CD4+ T cells, and FACS enrichment was applied to TEMRA cells. The data are from a study of CD8 T cells in Susac syndrome. Study overall: The sequenced Susac syndrome patients comprised five or six with active disease and fewer than ten in remission. Intravenous immunoglobulin alone or corticosteroids were being given to patients with Susac syndrome at blood draw, unless they were therapy-naive.

Study-level results: The CD4+ T cell repertoires in Susac syndrome did not show any clonal expansion.

CDR3 length: 14 residues. The V gene lost 4 bases and the J gene lost 4 bases, with 10 bases spanning the gap. Germline V lookup: CDR1 LGHDT, CDR2 YNNKEL (reference sequence). Random-hexamer reverse transcription was applied to roughly 0.5 to 1 ug RNA. One entry per CDR3 protein results from TCRdb running MiXCR on the immunoSEQ multiplex PCR reads. The table lists around 170,000 distinct CDR3 sequences, roughly 94% of them singletons. The chain links TRBV3-1 to TRBJ2-2; no clear D gene. Sample: CD4+ T cells from PBMCs. This TCR was recovered from a human donor with Susac syndrome. This chain's CDR3 is CASSRLRATGELFF. The CDR3 DNA reads as TGTGCCAGCAGCCGCCTACGGGCCACCGGGGAGCTGTTTTTT.